A single sample gave rise to the 11 T cell receptor beta chains below, sequenced in a study of blood T cell repertoires in COVID-19. Profiling relied on immunoSEQ multiplex PCR, and the TCRdb table lists in-frame clones only, not all of them. The data contain over 250,000 clones, roughly 84% of them singletons. Sequences were obtained from peripheral blood. These receptors came from a human donor with COVID-19, enrolled during active disease. The donor label of this sample is uncertain.

This rearrangement joins TRBV7-9 to TRBJ1-2; D is possibly TRBD1 (5 bases). The V and J ends lost 0 bases and 0 bases respectively, with 11 bases between them. In germline, CDR1 is SEHNR, CDR2 FQNEAQ (reference sequence). This CDR3 has 16 residues. The CDR3 region is CASSLAGDLANYGYTF. As DNA, the CDR3 is TGTGCCAGCAGCTTAGCGGGGGACTTAGCTAACTATGGCTACACCTTC.

Notes on this clone: Other DNA sequences within the sample encode an identical CDR3. The V gene is TRBV3-1 (or the pseudogene TRBV3-2), the J gene TRBJ2-3, with D hard to call. Germline-derived CDR1 and CDR2 are LGHDT and YNNKEL (reference sequence). The CDR3 loop spans 13 amino acids. The germline V and J ends were trimmed by 0 bases and 5 bases, with 6 bases remaining between them. This CDR3 reads CASSQDLLDTQYF. CDR3 DNA sequence: TGTGCCAGCAGCCAAGACCTCTTAGATACGCAGTATTTT.

This clone has a handful of counts. This sequence joins TRBV30 and TRBJ1-2; 7 bases match TRBD1. The germline V gene has CDR1 GTSNPN and CDR2 SVGIG (reference sequence). The CDR3 extends over 13 amino acids. Trimming removed 3 bases from V and 5 bases from J; junction bases left unmatched: 6. Written as DNA, the CDR3 is TGTGCCTGGAGCCACAGGGGCTCGTATGGCTACACCTTC. Amino acid sequence: CAWSHRGSYGYTF. Variable domain in full (rest from reference TRBV30 and TRBJ1-2): SQTIHQWPATLVQPVGSPLSLECTVEGTSNPNLYWYRQAAGRGLQLLFYSVGIGQISSEVPQNLSASRPQDRQFILSSKKLLLSDSGFYLCAWSHRGSYGYTFGSGTRLTVV.

The chain uses TRBV29-1 and TRBJ2-6, with D maybe TRBD1 (5 bases). Germline CDR1 reads SQVTM; CDR2 reads ANQGSEA. V was trimmed by 6 bases and J by 4 bases, leaving 10 bases between them. The CDR3 is 13 amino acids. CDR3 sequence (DNA): TGCAGCGTGCAGGGTTCCGGGGCCAACGTCCTGACTTTC. Translated: CSVQGSGANVLTF.

This chain links TRBV19 with TRBJ2-2; tentative D call: TRBD2 (6 bases). CDR3 size: 17 residues. The germline gives CDR1 LNHDA, CDR2 SQIVND (reference sequence). The germline V and J ends were trimmed by 4 bases and 1 base, with 16 bases remaining between them. CDR3 region: CASSSLSGYQNTGELFF. CDR3 sequence (DNA): TGTGCCAGTAGTAGCCTAAGCGGGTATCAGAACACCGGGGAGCTGTTTTTT.

This chain connects TRBV5-6 to TRBJ1-2; D is perhaps TRBD1 (5 bases). Germline CDR1 SGHDT, CDR2 YYEEEE. V was cut by 4 bases and J by 5 bases, with 21 bases left in between. The CDR3 is made up of 16 amino acids. CDR3 nucleotides: TGTGCCAGCAGCCCCGACAGTATCGGGCCCTCGTATGGCTACACCTTC. It specifies CASSPDSIGPSYGYTF.

The chain joins TRBV5-4 to TRBJ2-7; D possibly corresponds to TRBD2 (6 bases). In germline, CDR1 is SGHNT, CDR2 YYREEE (reference sequence). The V end was cut by 0 bases, the J end by 3 bases, with 13 bases between. This CDR3 has 15 amino acids. CDR3 residues: CASSLAGEGVYEQYF. The DNA of the CDR3 is TGTGCCAGCAGCTTGGCGGGAGAAGGTGTCTACGAGCAGTACTTC. The variable domain in full, with the rest retrieved from reference TRBV5-4 and TRBJ2-7, is ETGVTQSPTHLIKTRGQQVTLRCSSQSGHNTVSWYQQALGQGPQFIFQYYREEENGRGNFPPRFSGLQFPNYSSELNVNALELDDSALYLCASSLAGEGVYEQYFGPGTRLTVT.

This clone was observed once. J is TRBJ1-4 and V is TRBV19, with 7 bases that match TRBD1. V gave up 4 bases and J gave up 0 bases; unmatched junction bases: 5. Germline-derived CDR1 and CDR2 are LNHDA and SQIVND (reference sequence). This CDR3 is built from 16 residues. CDR3 in DNA: TGTGCCAGTAGTAAGGGACAGAGTGCAACTAATGAAAAACTGTTTTTT. Translation gives CASSKGQSATNEKLFF.

Of note for this clone: This same CDR3 is encoded by further DNA sequences in the sample. CDR3 amino acids: CSVGGASSYNEQFF. The CDR3 nucleotides are TGCAGCGTCGGGGGGGCGAGCTCCTACAATGAGCAGTTCTTC. V is TRBV29-1 and J is TRBJ2-1; TRBD2 matches 8 bases. Trimming cost V 6 bases and J 0 bases; bases outside gene matches: 4. CDR1 is SQVTM and CDR2 is ANQGSEA in the germline V gene. The CDR3 has 14 amino acids.

This chain joins TRBV9 and TRBJ1-1; the match to TRBD1 covers 12 bases. The CDR3 has 18 amino acids. Trimming took 4 bases from V and 0 from J; bases not matched to a gene: 10. Germline values: CDR1 SGDLS, CDR2 YYNGEE. The CDR3 bases are TGTGCCAGCAGCCCACAAGGGGGACAGGGGGCGTTGAACACTGAAGCTTTCTTT. This sequence encodes CASSPQGGQGALNTEAFF.

This clone occurred once. Other DNA sequences in the same sample also yield this CDR3. The V gene is TRBV7-9, the J gene TRBJ1-2; maybe TRBD1 (6 bases). The ends were cut back, 3 bases at V and 4 bases at J, with 12 bases in the middle. Germline V lookup: CDR1 SEHNR, CDR2 FQNEAQ (reference sequence). This CDR3 has 14 amino acids. The CDR3 DNA reads TGTGCCAGCAGCTTTCTTCAGGGGACCTATGGCTACACCTTC. Protein: CASSFLQGTYGYTF. The full variable domain, completed using reference TRBV7-9 and TRBJ1-2, is DTGVSQNPRHKITKRGQNVTFRCDPISEHNRLYWYRQTLGQGPEFLTYFQNEAQLEKSRLLSDRFSAERPKGSFSTLEIQRTEQGDSAMYLCASSFLQGTYGYTFGSGTRLTVV.